A selection of T cell receptor beta chains follows, all from one sample in a study of metastatic and nonmetastatic thyroid tumors. TCRdb re-called the PCR reads via MiXCR. Altogether about 4,600 clones are present, roughly a fifth being singletons, with the ten largest covering approximately 23%. Sequenced input: adjacent normal tissue. All receptors derive from a male donor with papillary thyroid cancer or a benign thyroid nodule (not recorded which). Some clones in this sample may be carry-over from other donors' samples. Each CDR3 is given without its conserved first and last residue.

j_gene	v_gene	CDR3aa
TRBJ2-1	TRBV27	ASSLPTTSGHEQF
TRBJ1-1	TRBV15	ATSGGTVNTEAF
TRBJ2-5	TRBV3-1	ASSQLTGRETQY
TRBJ1-1	TRBV12-3/TRBV12-4	ASSRPNTEAF
TRBJ2-7	TRBV6-5	ASTSDIYSYEQY
TRBJ2-3	TRBV12-3/TRBV12-4	ASSLAGADTQY
TRBJ1-1	TRBV27	ASRLGYRGNTEAF
TRBJ1-1	TRBV28	ASSHRGAIEAF
TRBJ2-3	TRBV12-3/TRBV12-4	ASSLYRAMTDTQY
TRBJ1-2	TRBV19	ASRTGLWAGYT
TRBJ2-3	TRBV20-1	SALPGLTRSTDTQY
TRBJ1-6	TRBV20-1	SGSSYNSPLH
TRBJ2-7	TRBV10-2	ASRDRGYEQY
TRBJ2-1	TRBV29-1	SVGQNEQF
TRBJ2-2	TRBV5-1	ASSLAMGLAGELF
TRBJ1-1	TRBV6-5	ASSYSRGDTEAF
TRBJ2-7	TRBV6-5	ASKLNISPSYEQY
TRBJ2-1	TRBV6-2/TRBV6-3	ASSFSWREVNEQF
TRBJ1-2	TRBV7-8	ASSANGENYVYT
TRBJ1-5	TRBV20-1	SARPGQFNQPQH
TRBJ1-2	TRBV5-1	ASSLSSWGADGYT
TRBJ2-1	TRBV4-1	ASSQEGGDNEQF
TRBJ1-1	TRBV2	ASKEGLRAF
TRBJ1-4	TRBV28	ASSLGQSRNEKLF
TRBJ2-2	TRBV5-5	ASSPDTGNTGELF
TRBJ1-1	TRBV6-1	ASSDRREAF
TRBJ2-2	TRBV9	ASSPPDDTGELF
TRBJ1-5	TRBV6-1	ASSQDRHQPQH
TRBJ2-5	TRBV9	ASSVDGSETQY
TRBJ1-1	TRBV7-9	ASSSDRVNTEAF
TRBJ2-7	TRBV13	ASSLSGRTPHEQY
TRBJ2-1	TRBV28	ASSLVPSSYNEQF
TRBJ2-3	TRBV27	ASSPLTGTDTQY
TRBJ1-1	TRBV7-2	ASSLPGQSAF
TRBJ1-4	TRBV5-1	ASSFGQSNEKLF
TRBJ2-2	TRBV30	AWSVPGQGTVELF
TRBJ2-7	TRBV2	ASSTGTGDEQY
TRBJ2-3	TRBV5-1	ASSLLGQVTDTQY
TRBJ2-3	TRBV20-1	SASASGSTDTQY
TRBJ2-7	TRBV27	ASSSHAYEQY
TRBJ2-5	TRBV20-1	SAHRSATQY
TRBJ2-5	TRBV20-1	SASGETQY
TRBJ1-1	TRBV20-1	SVGGNGAF
TRBJ2-5	TRBV7-8	ASSLLAGGPLGAETQY
TRBJ1-4	TRBV10-3	AIRDGQGGEKLF
TRBJ1-3	TRBV6-1	ASSNLKTGSGNTIY
TRBJ1-2	TRBV6-1	ASTTGTGGTYGYT
TRBJ1-3	TRBV19	ASSNPGQRSGNTIY
TRBJ2-5	TRBV12-3/TRBV12-4	TGTERGGPDQETQY
TRBJ2-7	TRBV7-2	ASSPQITGEQY